A selection of T cell receptor beta chains follows, all from one sample in a study of blood T cell repertoires in COVID-19. Sequencing was performed with immunoSEQ multiplex PCR; in TCRdb, only in-frame clones are kept and a portion is missing. This table has under 45,000 clones, roughly 80% appearing once. Sequencing used peripheral blood. These receptor sequences come from a man aged 65 to 79 with COVID-19, enrolled during active disease. CDR3s include the opening cysteine and the closing phenylalanine or tryptophan. A D gene is named only where the DNA matches it firmly. Only part of the rows carry a size: once, few, many, or a class if the clone is expanded.

13,TRBJ1-2,.,.,TRBV2,TGTGCCAGCAGGGACACAGGGAACTATGGCTACACCTTC,CASRDTGNYGYTF
14,TRBJ1-3,.,once,TRBV28,TGTGCCAGCAGTTACCCAGGGCGAGGAAACACCATATATTTT,CASSYPGRGNTIYF
15,TRBJ2-1,TRBD2,once,TRBV3-1/TRBV3-2,TGTGCCAGCAGCTCGACTAGCGGGAGACTGGGTGAGCAGTTCTTC,CASSSTSGRLGEQFF
15,TRBJ2-5,.,.,TRBV28,TGTGCCAGCAGTTTGGGCGGAGGTTATCAAGAGACCCAGTACTTC,CASSLGGGYQETQYF
20,TRBJ2-5,TRBD2,once,TRBV5-1,TGCGCCAGCAGCTTGACGGGACTAGCGGGATCGGTCCCTTTTGGAGAGACCCAGTACTTC,CASSLTGLAGSVPFGETQYF
18,TRBJ2-3,TRBD2,.,TRBV6-4,TGTGCCAGCAGTGACTGGACTAGCGGGAGGGAGAGCACAGATACGCAGTATTTT,CASSDWTSGRESTDTQYF
15,TRBJ1-1,TRBD1,.,TRBV29-1,TGCAGCGCCGTCCCGGGACAGGGTTGGGGCACTGAAGCTTTCTTT,CSAVPGQGWGTEAFF
14,TRBJ2-2,.,.,TRBV7-2,TGTGCCAGCAGTCCTCGGGTTCTCACCGGGGAGCTGTTTTTT,CASSPRVLTGELFF
14,TRBJ2-7,TRBD2,.,TRBV9,TGTGCCAGCAGCGTAGGTCTAGCGGGAGGCGAGCAGTACTTC,CASSVGLAGGEQYF
14,TRBJ2-7,TRBD1,.,TRBV5-5,TGTGCCAGCAGCTCCCCGGGACAGATTACCAAGCAGTACTTC,CASSSPGQITKQYF
18,TRBJ1-3,.,.,TRBV21-1,TGTGCCAGAAGTAGGGGCGCGGACGGCGTGTATCGGGGAAACACCATATATTTT,CARSRGADGVYRGNTIYF
13,TRBJ1-1,.,once,TRBV6-5,TGTGCCAGCAGTTACACCAGGGCCACTGAAGCTTTCTTT,CASSYTRATEAFF
15,TRBJ2-2,TRBD1,.,TRBV3-1/TRBV3-2,TGTGCCAGCAGCCAAGGGGACAGGGCGGTCGGGGAGCTGTTTTTT,CASSQGDRAVGELFF
15,TRBJ1-1,TRBD1,.,TRBV27,TGTGCCAGCAGCCTACAGGGGGCGCGGAACACTGAAGCTTTCTTT,CASSLQGARNTEAFF
18,TRBJ2-6,TRBD2,.,TRBV3-1/TRBV3-2,TGTGCCAGCAGCCCCCCGGGAGGTTTCTCTGGTGGGGCCAACGTCCTGACTTTC,CASSPPGGFSGGANVLTF
11,TRBJ1-1,.,.,TRBV20-1,TGCAGTGCTAGCGCGGCAAGTGAAGCTTTCTTT,CSASAASEAFF
14,TRBJ2-5,TRBD2,.,TRBV19,TGTGCCAGTAGTAGCCTAGCGGGAGGATTGACCCAGTACTTC,CASSSLAGGLTQYF
15,TRBJ2-7,TRBD2,.,TRBV11-2,TGTGCCAGCAGCCTTCTAGCGGGCCCGCGGGGCGAGCAGTACTTC,CASSLLAGPRGEQYF
16,TRBJ2-3,TRBD2,.,TRBV30,TGTGCCTGGAGTCCCAGACTAGCGGGAGGGACAGATACGCAGTATTTT,CAWSPRLAGGTDTQYF
18,TRBJ2-2,.,.,TRBV3-1/TRBV3-2,TGTGCCAGCAGCCAAGGGTTCATGCGAGGTTGGAACACCGGGGAGCTGTTTTTT,CASSQGFMRGWNTGELFF
16,TRBJ2-7,TRBD2,.,TRBV3-1/TRBV3-2,TGTGCCAGCAGCCAAAGCGGGGGGGGAACTACCTACGAGCAGTACTTC,CASSQSGGGTTYEQYF
13,TRBJ1-5,.,.,TRBV27,TGTGCCAGCAGTTCAGACACTTATCAGCCCCAGCATTTT,CASSSDTYQPQHF
12,TRBJ2-7,TRBD2,medium-sized,TRBV12-3/TRBV12-4,TGTGCCAGCAGTCACTCTAGCGGGGCCAGTGACTTC,CASSHSSGASDF
13,TRBJ1-2,.,.,TRBV20-1,TGCAGTGCTAGTAGACAGGCGGGGGATGGCTACACCTTC,CSASRQAGDGYTF
15,TRBJ2-2,TRBD2,.,TRBV2,TGTGCCACCTCGCGGGGCGGGAGCGACACCGGGGAGCTGTTTTTT,CATSRGGSDTGELFF
15,TRBJ2-1,TRBD2,.,TRBV6-5,TGTGCCAGCAGCACCGGGGGAGCGGGATACAATGAGCAGTTCTTC,CASSTGGAGYNEQFF
15,TRBJ2-5,TRBD2,few,TRBV9,TGTGCCAGCAGCGCCTCGGCGGGAGCCGGGGAGACCCAGTACTTC,CASSASAGAGETQYF
14,TRBJ1-1,.,.,TRBV5-1,TGCGCCAGCAGCTTGGAGGACAGATACACTGAAGCTTTCTTT,CASSLEDRYTEAFF
16,TRBJ1-1,.,.,TRBV7-2,TGTGCCAGCAGCTTAGCGATGGGGGCTGCTGACACTGAAGCTTTCTTT,CASSLAMGAADTEAFF
16,TRBJ2-3,TRBD2,.,TRBV7-2,TGTGCCAGCAGCTTAGTCTCGACTAGCGGGAAAGATACGCAGTATTTT,CASSLVSTSGKDTQYF
14,TRBJ2-7,TRBD2,.,TRBV10-3,TGTGCCATCAGTGTGGAAGCGGGAGTGGGTGAGCAGTACTTC,CAISVEAGVGEQYF
11,TRBJ2-1,.,.,TRBV5-4,TGTGCCAGGACGGGGGACAATGAGCAGTTCTTC,CARTGDNEQFF